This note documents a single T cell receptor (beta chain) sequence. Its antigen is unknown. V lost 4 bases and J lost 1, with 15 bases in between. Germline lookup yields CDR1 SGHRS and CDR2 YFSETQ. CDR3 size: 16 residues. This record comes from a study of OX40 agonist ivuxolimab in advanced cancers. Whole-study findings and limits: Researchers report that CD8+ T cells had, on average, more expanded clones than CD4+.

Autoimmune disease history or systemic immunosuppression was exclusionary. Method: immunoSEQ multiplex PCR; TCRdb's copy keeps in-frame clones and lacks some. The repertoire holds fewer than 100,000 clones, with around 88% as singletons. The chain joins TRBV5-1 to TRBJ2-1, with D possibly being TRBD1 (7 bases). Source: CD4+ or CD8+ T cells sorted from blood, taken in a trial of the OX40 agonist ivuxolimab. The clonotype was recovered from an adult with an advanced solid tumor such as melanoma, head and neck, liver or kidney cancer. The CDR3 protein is CASSPQGGQSYNEQFF. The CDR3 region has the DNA TGCGCCAGCAGCCCCCAGGGGGGACAGTCCTACAATGAGCAGTTCTTC.